The T cell receptor beta chain under discussion was sequenced for a study of cytomegalovirus exposure and HLA in healthy donors. General study results and limits: Indistinguishable V segments such as TRBV6-2 and TRBV6-3 were excluded. Presence/absence analyses supposed approximately even sequencing depth among donors. A few of the chains that were CMV-associated were confirmed in vitro to be specific for CMV antigens.

PCR was performed using 60 Vbeta and 13 Jbeta primers. Generated by immunoSEQ multiplex PCR, the TCRdb table keeps only in-frame clones and is missing some. This table has roughly 190,000 clones, 79% appearing once. This clone has more than one count but fewer than ten. Its specificity is not known. It was healthy bone marrow donors who served as donors. The germline V and J ends were trimmed by 5 bases and 3 bases, with 15 bases remaining between them. The CDR3 sequence is 14 residues long. From germline, CDR1 is GTSNPN and CDR2 SVGIG (reference sequence). The sample comprised PBMCs. The sequence derives from a woman between 18 and 30 years old in good health and CMV-seronegative. The chain couples TRBV30 to TRBJ2-3, with D perhaps matching TRBD1 (5 bases). CDR3 region: CAWQPTVFTDTQYF. CDR3 nucleotides: TGTGCCTGGCAACCGACAGTTTTTACAGATACGCAGTATTTT.